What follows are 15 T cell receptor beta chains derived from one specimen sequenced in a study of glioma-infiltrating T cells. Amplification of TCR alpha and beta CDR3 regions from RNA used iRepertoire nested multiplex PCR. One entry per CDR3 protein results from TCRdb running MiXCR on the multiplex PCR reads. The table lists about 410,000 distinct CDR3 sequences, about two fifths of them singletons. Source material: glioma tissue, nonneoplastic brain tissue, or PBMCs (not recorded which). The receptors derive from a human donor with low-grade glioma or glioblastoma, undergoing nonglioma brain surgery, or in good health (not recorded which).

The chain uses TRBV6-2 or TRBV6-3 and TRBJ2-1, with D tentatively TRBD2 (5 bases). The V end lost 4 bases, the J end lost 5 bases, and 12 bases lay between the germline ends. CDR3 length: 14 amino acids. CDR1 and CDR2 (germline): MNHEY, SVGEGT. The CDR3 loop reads CASSSPAEDNEQFF. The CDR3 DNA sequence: TGTGCCAGCAGTTCCCCGGCGGAGGACAATGAGCAGTTCTTC.

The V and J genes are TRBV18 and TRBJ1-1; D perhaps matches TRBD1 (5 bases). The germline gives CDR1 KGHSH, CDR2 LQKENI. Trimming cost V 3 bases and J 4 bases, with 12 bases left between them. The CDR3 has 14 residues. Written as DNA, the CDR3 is TGTGCCAGCTCACCTCAGGGTGTAGCCACTGAAGCTTTCTTT. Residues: CASSPQGVATEAFF.

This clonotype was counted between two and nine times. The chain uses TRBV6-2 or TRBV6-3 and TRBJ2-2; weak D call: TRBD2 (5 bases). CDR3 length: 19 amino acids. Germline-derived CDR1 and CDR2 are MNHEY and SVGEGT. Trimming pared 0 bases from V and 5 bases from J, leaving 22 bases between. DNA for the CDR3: TGTGCCAGCAGTTACTCCCCATGGGGAGCGCGGCGCCGGACCGGGGAGCTGTTTTTT. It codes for CASSYSPWGARRRTGELFF.

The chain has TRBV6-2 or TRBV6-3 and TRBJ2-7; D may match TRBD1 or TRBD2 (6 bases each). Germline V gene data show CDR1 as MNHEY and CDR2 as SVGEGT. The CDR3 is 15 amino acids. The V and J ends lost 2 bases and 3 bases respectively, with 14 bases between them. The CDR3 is CASSYAGGLYYEQYF. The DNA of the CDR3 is TGTGCCAGCAGTTACGCCGGGGGCTTGTACTACGAGCAGTACTTC.

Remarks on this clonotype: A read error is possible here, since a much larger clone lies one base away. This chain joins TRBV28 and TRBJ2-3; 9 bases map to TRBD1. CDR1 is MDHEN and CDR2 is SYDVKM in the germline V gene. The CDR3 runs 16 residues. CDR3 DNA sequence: TGTGCCAGCAGTTTCTGGACAGGGGAGAGCACAGATAAGCAGTATTTT. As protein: CASSFWTGESTDKQYF.

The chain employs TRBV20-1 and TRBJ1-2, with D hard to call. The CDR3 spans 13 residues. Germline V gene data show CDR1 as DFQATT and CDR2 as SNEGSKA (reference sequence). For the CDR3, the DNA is TGCAGCGTTGAAGATGGGAGAGGTTATGGCTACACCTTC. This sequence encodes CSVEDGRGYGYTF.

In nucleotides, the CDR3 is TGTGCCAGTAGTATCATTGCGGGAGAAGGAGAGACCCAGTACTTC. Translating gives CASSIIAGEGETQYF. The rearrangement links TRBV19 to TRBJ2-5; TRBD2 matches at 7 bases. CDR1 is LNHDA and CDR2 is SQIVND in the germline V gene (reference sequence). This CDR3 contains 15 residues. V lost 3 bases, J lost 4 bases, and 8 bases stayed unmatched. Variable domain in full (rest from reference TRBV19 and TRBJ2-5): DGGITQSPKYLFRKEGQNVTLSCEQNLNHDAMYWYRQDPGQGLRLIYYSQIVNDFQKGDIAEGYSVSREKKESFPLTVTSAQKNPTAFYLCASSIIAGEGETQYFGPGTRLLVL.

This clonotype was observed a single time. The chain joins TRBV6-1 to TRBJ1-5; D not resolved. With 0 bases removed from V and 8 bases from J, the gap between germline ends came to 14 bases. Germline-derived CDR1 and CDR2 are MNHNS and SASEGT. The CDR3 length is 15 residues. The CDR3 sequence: CASSEARESYKPQHF. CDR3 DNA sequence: TGTGCCAGCAGTGAAGCAAGAGAAAGCTATAAGCCCCAGCATTTT.

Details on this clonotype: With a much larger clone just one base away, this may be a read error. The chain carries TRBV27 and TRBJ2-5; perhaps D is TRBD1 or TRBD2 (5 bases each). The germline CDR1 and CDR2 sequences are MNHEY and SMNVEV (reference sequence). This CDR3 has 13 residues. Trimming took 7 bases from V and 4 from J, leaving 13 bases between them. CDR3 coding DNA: TGTGCCAGCATGGGGACCAACTTAGAGACCCAGTACTTC. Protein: CASMGTNLETQYF.

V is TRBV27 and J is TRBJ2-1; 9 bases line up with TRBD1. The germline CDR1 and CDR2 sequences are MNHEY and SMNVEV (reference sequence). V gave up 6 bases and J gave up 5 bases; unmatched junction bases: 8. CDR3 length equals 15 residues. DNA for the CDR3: TGTGCCAGCAGCCCCCGGGACAGGGACAACAATGAGCAGTTCTTC. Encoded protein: CASSPRDRDNNEQFF.

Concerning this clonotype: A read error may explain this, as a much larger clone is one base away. The CDR3 sequence: CASSSPGHPSYEQFF. CDR3 bases: TGTGCCAGCAGTTCCCCGGGGCACCCCTCCTACGAGCAGTTCTTC. This chain uses TRBV6-4 with TRBJ2-1; D is tentatively TRBD1 or TRBD2 (5 bases each). CDR3 size: 15 residues. The germline V gene has CDR1 MRHNA and CDR2 SNTAGT. Trimming removed 5 bases from V and 10 bases from J, with 21 bases in between.

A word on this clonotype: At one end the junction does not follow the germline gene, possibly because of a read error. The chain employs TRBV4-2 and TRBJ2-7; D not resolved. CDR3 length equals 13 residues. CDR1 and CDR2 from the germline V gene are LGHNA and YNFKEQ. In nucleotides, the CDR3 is TGTACCAGCAGCCAACCCGGCACCTACGAGCAGTACTTC. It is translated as CTSSQPGTYEQYF.

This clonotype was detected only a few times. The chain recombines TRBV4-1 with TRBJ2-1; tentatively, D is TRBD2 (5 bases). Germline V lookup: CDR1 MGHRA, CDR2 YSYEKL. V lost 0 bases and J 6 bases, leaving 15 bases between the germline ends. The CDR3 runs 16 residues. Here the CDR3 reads CASSQDERVLGNEQFF. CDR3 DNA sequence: TGCGCCAGCAGCCAAGACGAGAGGGTGTTGGGCAATGAGCAGTTCTTC.

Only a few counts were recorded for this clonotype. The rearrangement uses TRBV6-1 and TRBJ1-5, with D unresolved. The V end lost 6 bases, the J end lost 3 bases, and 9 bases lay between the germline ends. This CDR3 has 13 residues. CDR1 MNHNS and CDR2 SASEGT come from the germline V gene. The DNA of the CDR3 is TGTGCCAGCAGACAGTATCACAATCAGCCCCAGCATTTT. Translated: CASRQYHNQPQHF.

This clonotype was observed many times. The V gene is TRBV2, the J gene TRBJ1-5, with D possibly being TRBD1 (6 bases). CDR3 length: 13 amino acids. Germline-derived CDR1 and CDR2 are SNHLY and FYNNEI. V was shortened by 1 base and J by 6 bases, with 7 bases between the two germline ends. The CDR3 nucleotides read TGTGCCAGCAGTGAAGGGGGGCGTCAGCCCCAGCATTTT. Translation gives CASSEGGRQPQHF.